The T cell receptor (beta chain) under discussion was sequenced for a study of read filtering for tumor transcriptome and immune sequencing. Study-level information: After DNase treatment, RNA was made into whole-transcriptome libraries.

The CDR3 extends over 17 amino acids. V was cut by 1 base and J by 6 bases, with 19 bases left in between. Germline lookup yields CDR1 DFQATT and CDR2 SNEGSKA (reference sequence). This clonotype was found many times. As yet, its antigen is unknown. General study findings and limits: Without single-read clonotypes, shared clonotype proportions correlated more between IR-seq and RNA-seq.

This library used around 0.4 ug RNA and molecular barcoded adaptors spanning alpha/delta and beta/gamma chains. TCRdb reprocessed the reads via MiXCR and lists one record per CDR3 protein. The sample holds 42,000 or so distinct CDR3 sequences, 10% to 15% seen once. The rearrangement links TRBV20-1 to TRBJ1-6; possible D gene TRBD1, 5 bases. The clonotype was recovered from a donor at least 40 years old with multiple myeloma. Sequencing was performed on a population of CD138-negative cells sorted from bone marrow. The chain's CDR3 is CSARVPRGDSRNSPLHF. In nucleotides, the CDR3 is TGCAGTGCTAGAGTACCGCGGGGGGACTCACGTAATTCACCCCTCCACTTT.